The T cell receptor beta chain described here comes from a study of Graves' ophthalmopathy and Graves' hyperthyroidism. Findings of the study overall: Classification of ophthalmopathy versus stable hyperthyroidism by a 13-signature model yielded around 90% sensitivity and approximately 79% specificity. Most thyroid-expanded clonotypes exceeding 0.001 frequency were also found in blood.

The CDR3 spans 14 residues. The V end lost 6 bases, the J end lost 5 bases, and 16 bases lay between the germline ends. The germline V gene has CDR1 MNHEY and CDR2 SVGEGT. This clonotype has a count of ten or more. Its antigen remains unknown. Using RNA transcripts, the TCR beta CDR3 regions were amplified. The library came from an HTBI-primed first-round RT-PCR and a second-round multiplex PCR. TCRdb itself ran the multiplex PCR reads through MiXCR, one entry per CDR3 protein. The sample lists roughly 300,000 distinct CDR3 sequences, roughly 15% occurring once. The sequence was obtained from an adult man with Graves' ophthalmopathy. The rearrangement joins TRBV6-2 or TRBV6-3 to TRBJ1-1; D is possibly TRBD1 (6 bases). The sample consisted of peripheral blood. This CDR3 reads CASSRTAGDTEAFF. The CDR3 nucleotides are TGTGCCAGCAGCCGAACCGCAGGGGATACTGAAGCTTTCTTT.